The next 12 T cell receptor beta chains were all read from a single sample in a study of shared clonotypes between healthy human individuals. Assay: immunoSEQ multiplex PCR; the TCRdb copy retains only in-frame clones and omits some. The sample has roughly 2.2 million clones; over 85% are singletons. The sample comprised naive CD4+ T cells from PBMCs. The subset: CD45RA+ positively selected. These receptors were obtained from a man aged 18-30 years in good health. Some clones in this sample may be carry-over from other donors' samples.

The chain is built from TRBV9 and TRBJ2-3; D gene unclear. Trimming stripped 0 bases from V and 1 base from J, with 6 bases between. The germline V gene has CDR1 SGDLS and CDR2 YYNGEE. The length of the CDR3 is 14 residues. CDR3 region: CASSVDPRTDTQYF. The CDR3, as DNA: TGTGCCAGCAGCGTAGATCCCCGCACAGATACGCAGTATTTT.

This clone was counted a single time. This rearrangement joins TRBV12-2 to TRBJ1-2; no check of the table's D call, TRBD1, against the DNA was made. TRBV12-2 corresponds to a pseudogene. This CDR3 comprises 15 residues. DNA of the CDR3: TGTGCAAGTCGCCCCTCGGGGACAGGGAGGAATGGCTACACCTTC. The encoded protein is CASRPSGTGRNGYTF.

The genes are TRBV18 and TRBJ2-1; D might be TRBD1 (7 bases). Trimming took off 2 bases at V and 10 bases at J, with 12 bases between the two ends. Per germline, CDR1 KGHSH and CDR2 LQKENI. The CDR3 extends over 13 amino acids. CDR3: CASSPTGAGEQFF. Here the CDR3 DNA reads TGTGCCAGCTCACCAACAGGGGCGGGGGAGCAGTTCTTC. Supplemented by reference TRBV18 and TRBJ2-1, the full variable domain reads NAGVMQNPRHLVRRRGQEARLRCSPMKGHSHVYWYRQLPEEGLKFMVYLQKENIIDESGMPKERFSAEFPKEGPSILRIQQVVRGDSAAYFCASSPTGAGEQFFGPGTRLTVL.

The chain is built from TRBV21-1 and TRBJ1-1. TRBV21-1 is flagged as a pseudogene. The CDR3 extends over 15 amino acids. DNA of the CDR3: TGTGCCAGCAGCAGCCTAACCAGTGTGGGCACTGAAGCTTTCTTT. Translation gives CASSSLTSVGTEAFF.

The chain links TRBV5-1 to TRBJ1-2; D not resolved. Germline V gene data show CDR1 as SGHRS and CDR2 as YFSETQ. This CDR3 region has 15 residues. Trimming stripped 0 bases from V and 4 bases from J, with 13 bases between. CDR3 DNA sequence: TGCGCCAGCAGCTTGGATCACAGCCAAGCCTATGGCTACACCTTC. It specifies CASSLDHSQAYGYTF.

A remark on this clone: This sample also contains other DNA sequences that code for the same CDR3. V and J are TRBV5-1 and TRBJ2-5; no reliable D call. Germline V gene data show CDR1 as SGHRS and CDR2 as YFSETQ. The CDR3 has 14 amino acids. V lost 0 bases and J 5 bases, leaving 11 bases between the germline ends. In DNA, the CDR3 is TGCGCCAGCAGCTTGGTCGGGCCCGGGGAGACCCAGTACTTC. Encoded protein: CASSLVGPGETQYF.

Here the CDR3 reads CASSSAAPNVGGYTF. The CDR3 DNA sequence: TGTGCCAGCAGCTCTGCTGCTCCGAACGTCGGCGGCTACACCTTC. The rearrangement links TRBV5-4 to TRBJ1-2; D ambiguous. Germline V gene lookup returns CDR1 SGHNT and CDR2 YYREEE (reference sequence). Trimming left V 3 bases short and J 8 bases short, with 20 bases between. CDR3 length: 15 residues.

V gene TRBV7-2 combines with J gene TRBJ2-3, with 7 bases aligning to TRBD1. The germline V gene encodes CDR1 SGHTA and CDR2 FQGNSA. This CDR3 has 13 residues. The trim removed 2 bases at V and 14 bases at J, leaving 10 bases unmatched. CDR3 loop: CASSLTRGGIGYF. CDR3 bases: TGTGCCAGCAGCTTAACGCGAGGGGGCATAGGGTATTTT.

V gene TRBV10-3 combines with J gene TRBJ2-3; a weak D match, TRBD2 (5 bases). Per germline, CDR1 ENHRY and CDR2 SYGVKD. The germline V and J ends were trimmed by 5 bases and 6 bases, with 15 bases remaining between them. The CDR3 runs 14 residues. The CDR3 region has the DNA TGTGCCATCAGTCGGGAAAACCCCCCGGATACGCAGTATTTT. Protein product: CAISRENPPDTQYF.

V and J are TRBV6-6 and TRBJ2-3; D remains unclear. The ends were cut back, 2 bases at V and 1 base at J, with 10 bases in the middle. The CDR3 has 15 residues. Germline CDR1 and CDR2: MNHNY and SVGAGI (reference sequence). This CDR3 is CASSYTPDGTDTQYF. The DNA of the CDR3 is TGTGCCAGCAGTTACACCCCGGATGGCACAGATACGCAGTATTTT.

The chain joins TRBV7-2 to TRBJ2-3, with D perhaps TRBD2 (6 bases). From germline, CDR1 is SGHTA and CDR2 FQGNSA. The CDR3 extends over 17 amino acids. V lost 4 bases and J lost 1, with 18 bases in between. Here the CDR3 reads CASSSRTGGIGTDTQYF. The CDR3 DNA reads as TGTGCCAGCAGCTCCCGGACCGGGGGAATAGGCACAGATACGCAGTATTTT. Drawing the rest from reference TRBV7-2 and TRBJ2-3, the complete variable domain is GAGVSQSPSNKVTEKGKDVELRCDPISGHTALYWYRQSLGQGLEFLIYFQGNSAPDKSGLPSDRFSAERTGGSVSTLTIQRTQQEDSAVYLCASSSRTGGIGTDTQYFGPGTRLTVL.

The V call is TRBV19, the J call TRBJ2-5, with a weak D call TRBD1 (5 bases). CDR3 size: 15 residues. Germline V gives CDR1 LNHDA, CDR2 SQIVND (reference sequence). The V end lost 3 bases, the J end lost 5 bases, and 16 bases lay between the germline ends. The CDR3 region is CASSIRTSSGETQYF. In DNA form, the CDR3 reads TGTGCCAGTAGTATCCGTACATCCTCAGGGGAGACCCAGTACTTC. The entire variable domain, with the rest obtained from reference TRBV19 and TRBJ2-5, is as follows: DGGITQSPKYLFRKEGQNVTLSCEQNLNHDAMYWYRQDPGQGLRLIYYSQIVNDFQKGDIAEGYSVSREKKESFPLTVTSAQKNPTAFYLCASSIRTSSGETQYFGPGTRLLVL.